This TCR beta chain derives from a study of identical twins. Trimming shortened V by 0 bases and J by 0 bases, and 9 bases separated the two germline ends. Germline CDR1 DFQATT, CDR2 SNEGSKA (reference sequence). The CDR3 spans 15 residues. A universal primer site was incorporated via template switching, and the cDNA contained unique molecular identifiers. Each CDR3 protein gets one entry after TCRdb re-called the 5' RACE reads with MiXCR. The sample holds some 330,000 distinct CDR3 sequences, around 9% seen once. There are a few counts of this clonotype. The chain joins TRBV20-1 to TRBJ2-1, with D unresolved. Sample: naive T cells sorted from blood. The sequence came from a woman aged 45-60 years in good health. The CDR3 is CSARDFASSYNEQFF. CDR3 nucleotide sequence: TGCAGTGCTAGAGATTTCGCGAGCTCCTACAATGAGCAGTTCTTC.